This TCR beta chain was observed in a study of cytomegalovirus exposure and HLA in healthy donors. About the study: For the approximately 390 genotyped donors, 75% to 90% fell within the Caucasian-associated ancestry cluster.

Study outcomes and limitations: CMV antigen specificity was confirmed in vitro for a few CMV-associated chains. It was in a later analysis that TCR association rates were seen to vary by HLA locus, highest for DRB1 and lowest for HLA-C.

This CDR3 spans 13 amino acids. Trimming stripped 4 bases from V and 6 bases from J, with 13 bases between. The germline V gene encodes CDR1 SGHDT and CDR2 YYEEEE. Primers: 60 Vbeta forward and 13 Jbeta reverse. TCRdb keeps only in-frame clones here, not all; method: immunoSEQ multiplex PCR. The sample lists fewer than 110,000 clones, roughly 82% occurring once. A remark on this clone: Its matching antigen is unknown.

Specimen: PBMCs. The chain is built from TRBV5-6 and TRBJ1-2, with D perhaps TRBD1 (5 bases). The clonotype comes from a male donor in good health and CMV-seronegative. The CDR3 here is CASSLHPGNGYTF. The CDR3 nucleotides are TGTGCCAGCAGCCTACACCCAGGGAATGGCTACACCTTC.